Following are 8 T cell receptor beta chains from one sample sequenced in a study of tumor and adjacent non-tumor tissue in lung cancer (dated by TCRdb to the late 2010s). The protocol used for the library was multiplex PCR. Reads for this sample came from an Illumina HiSeq 2500. TCRbeta libraries were constructed through three rounds of nested PCR with primers (Table S4) according to protocols adapted from ARM-PCR. TCRdb redid the processing of the public reads, applying fastp at Q25 and MiXCR, and retained in-frame beta chains. Records with the same CDR3 protein are collapsed into one entry carrying the most frequent genes and DNA. The sample yields around 40,000 distinct CDR3 sequences; approximately 57% were counted once. In total, the top ten clones hold less than 55% of the sample. Bulk unsorted tissue served as the source for RNA extraction, and RNA quality was assessed using a NanoDrop ND-1000 and an Agilent 2100. The normal lung samples consisted of distant non-tumor tissue collected more than 3 cm from the tumor edge.

The sequencing input was distant non-tumor lung tissue. These receptors all stem from a man between 50 and 59 years old with non-small cell lung cancer.

This clonotype was counted ten times or more. This sequence joins TRBV5-6 and TRBJ1-2; no clear D. Germline lookup yields CDR1 SGHDT and CDR2 YYEEEE. The CDR3 spans 13 residues. V lost 2 bases to trimming and J lost 4 bases, with 9 bases between them. For the CDR3, the DNA is TGTGCCAGCAGCTTACGGGAGATCTATGGCTACACCTTC. It specifies CASSLREIYGYTF.

A few counts support this clonotype. The junction and the germline gene differ at one end; a read error may be behind it. The V gene is TRBV2, the J gene TRBJ2-7; D might be TRBD1 or TRBD2, each matching 7 bases. Germline-derived CDR1 and CDR2 are SNHLY and FYNNEI. The CDR3 covers 16 residues. The CDR3: CASSDSGRGGFYAQYF. In DNA, the CDR3 is TGTGCCAGCAGTGACTCGGGCAGGGGGGGATTTTACGCGCAGTACTTC.

A note on this clonotype: One end of the junction does not line up with germline, which may come from a read error. The CDR3 DNA reads as TGTGTCAGCGGTCCAAGGACTAGCGGGGGGGCTAGGCAGTATTTT. It codes for CVSGPRTSGGARQYF. The rearrangement links TRBV12-3 or TRBV12-4 to TRBJ2-3; 15 nucleotides agree with TRBD2. The CDR3 runs to 15 residues.

J is TRBJ2-7 and V is TRBV5-1, with D hard to call. Germline CDR1 reads SGHRS; CDR2 reads YFSETQ. The CDR3 has 14 residues. V was cut by 1 base and J by 2 bases, with 10 bases left in between. In nucleotides, the CDR3 is TGCGCCAGCAGCTTGAGCCCATTCCCCTACGAGCAGTACTTC. It translates to CASSLSPFPYEQYF.

As regards this clonotype: The junction departs from germline at one end; a sequencing error may be responsible. The chain uses TRBV6-5 and TRBJ2-6; D is possibly TRBD1 or TRBD2 (7 bases each). CDR3 length: 17 amino acids. Per the germline V gene, CDR1 is MNHEY and CDR2 is SVGAGI. The chain's CDR3 is CASGYIDRARGTNVLTF. The DNA of the CDR3 is TGTGCCAGCGGTTACATCGACAGGGCGCGGGGGACCAACGTCCTGACTTTC.

For this clonotype: Possible read error: a much larger clone is one base away. In this CDR3 the conserved last residue, phenylalanine or tryptophan, is missing, so a read error is likely. The gene calls are TRBV11-2 and TRBJ2-7; possibly TRBD2 for D (5 bases). V dropped 1 base and J dropped 4 bases, with 14 bases sitting between them. Germline loops: CDR1 SGHAT, CDR2 FQNNGV. The CDR3 totals 15 residues. The CDR3 region has the DNA TGTGCCAGCAGCTTAGTTGGCGGAGGCCCGTACGAGCAGTACCTC. Translating gives CASSLVGGGPYEQYL.

This clonotype was recorded a few times. A much larger clone sits a single nucleotide away, making a read error possible. The rearrangement uses TRBV14 and TRBJ1-1, with 7 nucleotides matching TRBD1. CDR1 is SGHDN, CDR2 FVKESK, per germline. Unmatched junction bases numbered 8, after V lost 4 bases and J lost 6 bases. The CDR3 contains 14 residues. The CDR3 nucleotides read TGTGCCAGCAGCCGGGACAGTCTGGACGCTGAAGCTTTCTTT. Encoded protein: CASSRDSLDAEAFF.

A remark on this clonotype: The conserved phenylalanine or tryptophan is not found at the CDR3 terminus, so this likely reflects a read error. The chain uses TRBV28 and TRBJ2-7; TRBD2 matches 9 bases. Germline V gene sequence: CDR1 MDHEN, CDR2 SYDVKM. This CDR3 has 15 residues. Trimming at V came to 3 bases and at J to 6 bases, leaving 9 bases not matched to a gene. The CDR3 here is CASSFPERREGEQYL. CDR3 DNA sequence: TGTGCCAGCAGTTTTCCGGAGAGGCGGGAGGGCGAGCAGTACTTA.